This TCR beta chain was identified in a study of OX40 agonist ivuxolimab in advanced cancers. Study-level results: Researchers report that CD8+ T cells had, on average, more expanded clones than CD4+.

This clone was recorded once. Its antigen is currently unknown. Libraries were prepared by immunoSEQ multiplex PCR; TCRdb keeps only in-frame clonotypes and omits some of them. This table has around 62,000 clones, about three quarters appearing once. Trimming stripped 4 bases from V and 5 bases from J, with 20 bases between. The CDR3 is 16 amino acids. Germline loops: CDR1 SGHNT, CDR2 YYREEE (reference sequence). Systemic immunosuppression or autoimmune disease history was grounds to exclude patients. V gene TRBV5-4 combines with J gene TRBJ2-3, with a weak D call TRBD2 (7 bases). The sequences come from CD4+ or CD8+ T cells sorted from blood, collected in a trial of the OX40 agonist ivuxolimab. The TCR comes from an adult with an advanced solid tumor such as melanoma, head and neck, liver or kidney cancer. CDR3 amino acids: CASSAGGWGPQDTQYF. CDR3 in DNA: TGTGCCAGCAGCGCCGGGGGGTGGGGGCCCCAAGATACGCAGTATTTT.